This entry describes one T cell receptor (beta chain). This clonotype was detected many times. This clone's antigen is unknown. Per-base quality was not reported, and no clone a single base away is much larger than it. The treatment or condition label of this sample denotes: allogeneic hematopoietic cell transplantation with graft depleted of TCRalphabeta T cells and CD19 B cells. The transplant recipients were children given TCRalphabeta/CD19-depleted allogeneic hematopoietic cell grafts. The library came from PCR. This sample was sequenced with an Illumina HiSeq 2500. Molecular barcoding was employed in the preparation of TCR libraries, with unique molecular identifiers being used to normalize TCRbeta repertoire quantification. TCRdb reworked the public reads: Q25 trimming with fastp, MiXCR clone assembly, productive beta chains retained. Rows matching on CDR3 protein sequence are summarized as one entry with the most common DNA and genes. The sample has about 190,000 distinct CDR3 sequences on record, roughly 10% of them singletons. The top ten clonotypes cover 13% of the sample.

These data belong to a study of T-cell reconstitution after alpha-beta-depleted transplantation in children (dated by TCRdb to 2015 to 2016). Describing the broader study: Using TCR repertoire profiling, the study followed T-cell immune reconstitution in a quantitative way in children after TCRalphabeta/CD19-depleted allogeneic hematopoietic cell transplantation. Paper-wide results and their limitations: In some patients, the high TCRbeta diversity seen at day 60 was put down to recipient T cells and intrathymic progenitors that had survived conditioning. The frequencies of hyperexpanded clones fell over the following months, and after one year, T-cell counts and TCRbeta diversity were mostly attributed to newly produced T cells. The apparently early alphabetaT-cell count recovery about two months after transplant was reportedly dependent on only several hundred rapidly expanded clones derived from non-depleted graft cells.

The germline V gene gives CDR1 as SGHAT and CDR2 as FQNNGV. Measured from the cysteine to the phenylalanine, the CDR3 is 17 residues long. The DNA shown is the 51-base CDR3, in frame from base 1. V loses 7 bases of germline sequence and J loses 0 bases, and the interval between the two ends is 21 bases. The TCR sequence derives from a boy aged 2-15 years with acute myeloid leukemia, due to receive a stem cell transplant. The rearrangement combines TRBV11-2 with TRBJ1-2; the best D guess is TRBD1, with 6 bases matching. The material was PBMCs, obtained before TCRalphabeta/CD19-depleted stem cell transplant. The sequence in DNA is TGTGCCAGCACCACCCCCGGAGTCAGGGGCGCTAACTATGGCTACACCTTC. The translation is CASTTPGVRGANYGYTF.